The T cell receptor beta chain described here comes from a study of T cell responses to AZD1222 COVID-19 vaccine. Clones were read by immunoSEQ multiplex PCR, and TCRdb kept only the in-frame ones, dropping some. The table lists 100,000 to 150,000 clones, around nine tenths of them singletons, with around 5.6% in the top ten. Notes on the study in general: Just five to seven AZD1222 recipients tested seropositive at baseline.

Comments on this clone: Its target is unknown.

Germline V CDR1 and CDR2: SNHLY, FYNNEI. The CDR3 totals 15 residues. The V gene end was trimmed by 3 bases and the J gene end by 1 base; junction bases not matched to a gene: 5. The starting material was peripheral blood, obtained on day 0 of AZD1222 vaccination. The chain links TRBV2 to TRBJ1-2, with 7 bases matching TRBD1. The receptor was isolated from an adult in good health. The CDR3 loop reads CASSEGAGGNYGYTF. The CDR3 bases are TGTGCCAGCAGTGAGGGGGCAGGGGGTAACTATGGCTACACCTTC.